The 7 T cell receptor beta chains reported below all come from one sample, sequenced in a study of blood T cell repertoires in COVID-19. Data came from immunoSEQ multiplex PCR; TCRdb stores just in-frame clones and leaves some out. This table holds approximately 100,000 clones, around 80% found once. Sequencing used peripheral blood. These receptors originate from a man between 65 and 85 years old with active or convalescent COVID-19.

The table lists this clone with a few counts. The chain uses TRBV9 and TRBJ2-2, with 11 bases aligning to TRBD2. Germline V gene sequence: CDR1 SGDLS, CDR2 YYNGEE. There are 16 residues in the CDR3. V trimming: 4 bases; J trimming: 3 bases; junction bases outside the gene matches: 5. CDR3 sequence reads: CASSTGTSGYTGELFF. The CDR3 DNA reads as TGTGCCAGCAGCACGGGGACTAGCGGATACACCGGGGAGCTGTTTTTT.

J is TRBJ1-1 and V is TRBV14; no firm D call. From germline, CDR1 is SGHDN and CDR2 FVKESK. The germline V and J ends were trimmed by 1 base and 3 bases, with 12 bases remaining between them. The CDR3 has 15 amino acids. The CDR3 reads CASSQARGRYTEAFF. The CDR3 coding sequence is TGTGCCAGCAGCCAAGCTCGAGGGCGGTACACTGAAGCTTTCTTT.

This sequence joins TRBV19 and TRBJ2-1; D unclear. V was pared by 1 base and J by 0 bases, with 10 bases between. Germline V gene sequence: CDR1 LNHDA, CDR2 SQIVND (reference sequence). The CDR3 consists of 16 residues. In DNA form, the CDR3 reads TGTGCCAGTAGTATAGGCGACTTCCCCTCCTACAATGAGCAGTTCTTC. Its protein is CASSIGDFPSYNEQFF.

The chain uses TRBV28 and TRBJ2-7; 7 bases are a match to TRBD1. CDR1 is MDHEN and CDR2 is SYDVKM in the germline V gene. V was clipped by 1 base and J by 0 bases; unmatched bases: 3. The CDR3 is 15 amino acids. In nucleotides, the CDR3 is TGTGCCAGCAGTTTATCGGGACAGATCTCCTACGAGCAGTACTTC. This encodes CASSLSGQISYEQYF.

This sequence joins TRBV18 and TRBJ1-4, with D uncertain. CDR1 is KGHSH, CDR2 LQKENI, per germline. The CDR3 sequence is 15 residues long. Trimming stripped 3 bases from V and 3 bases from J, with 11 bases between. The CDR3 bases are TGTGCCAGCTCACCCGTACAGAACTCTAATGAAAAACTGTTTTTT. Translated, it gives CASSPVQNSNEKLFF.

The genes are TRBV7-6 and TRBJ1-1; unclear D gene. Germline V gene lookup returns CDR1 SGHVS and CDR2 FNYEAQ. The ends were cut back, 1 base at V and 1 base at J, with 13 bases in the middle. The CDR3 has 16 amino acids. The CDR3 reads CASSLEAGNGNTEAFF. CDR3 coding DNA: TGTGCCAGCAGCTTAGAGGCCGGGAATGGGAACACTGAAGCTTTCTTT. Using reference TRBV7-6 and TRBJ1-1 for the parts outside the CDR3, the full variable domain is GAGVSQSPRYKVTKRGQDVALRCDPISGHVSLYWYRQALGQGPEFLTYFNYEAQQDKSGLPNDRFSAERPEGSISTLTIQRTEQRDSAMYRCASSLEAGNGNTEAFFGQGTRLTVV.

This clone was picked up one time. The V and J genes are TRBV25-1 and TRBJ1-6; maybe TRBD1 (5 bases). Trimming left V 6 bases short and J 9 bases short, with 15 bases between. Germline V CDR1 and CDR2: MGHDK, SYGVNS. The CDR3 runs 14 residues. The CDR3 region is CASRNRISSSPLHF. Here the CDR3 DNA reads TGTGCCAGCAGGAACAGGATCAGTTCTTCACCCCTCCACTTT.